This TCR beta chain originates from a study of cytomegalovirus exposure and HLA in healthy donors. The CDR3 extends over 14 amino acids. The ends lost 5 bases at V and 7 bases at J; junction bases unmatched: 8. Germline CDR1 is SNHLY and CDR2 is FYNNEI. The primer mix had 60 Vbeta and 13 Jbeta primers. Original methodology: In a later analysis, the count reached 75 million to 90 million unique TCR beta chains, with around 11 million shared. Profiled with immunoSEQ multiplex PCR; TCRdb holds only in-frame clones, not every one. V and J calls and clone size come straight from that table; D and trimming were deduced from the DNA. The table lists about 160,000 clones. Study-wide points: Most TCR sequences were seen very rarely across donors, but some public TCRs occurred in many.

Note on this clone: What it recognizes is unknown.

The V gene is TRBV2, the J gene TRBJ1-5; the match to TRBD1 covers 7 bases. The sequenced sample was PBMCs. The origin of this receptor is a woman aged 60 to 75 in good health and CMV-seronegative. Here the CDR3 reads CASSQDRAPQPQHF. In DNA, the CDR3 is TGTGCCAGCAGTCAAGACAGGGCACCCCAGCCCCAGCATTTT.